This is a list of T cell receptor beta chains from one sample in a study of early T cells in non-severe SARS-CoV-2 infection. MiXCR, run by TCRdb on the 5' RACE reads, gives a single entry per CDR3 protein. The top ten clones hold around 4.5% of a sample with some 66,000 distinct CDR3 sequences, around an eighth of them seen once. The sample comprised whole blood. These receptors all come from an adult who was a healthcare worker with PCR-confirmed SARS-CoV-2 infection or an uninfected control (not recorded which). Both conserved end residues are part of each CDR3. A D gene is named only where the DNA matches it firmly. Where a row states a size, it is once, few, many or the class of an expanded clone; other rows omit it.

v_gene	d_gene	j_gene	abundance	CDR3aa	CDR3nt
TRBV12-3/TRBV12-4	-	TRBJ2-1	few	CASRLKDEQFF	TGTGCCAGCAGACTCAAGGATGAGCAGTTCTTC
TRBV7-6	TRBD2	TRBJ2-3	-	CASSLLPASGSLDTQYF	TGTGCCAGCAGCTTATTGCCGGCTAGCGGGAGTCTAGATACGCAGTATTTT
TRBV5-5	-	TRBJ2-7	-	CASSLWGSSYEQYF	TGTGCCAGCAGCTTGTGGGGGAGCTCCTACGAGCAGTACTTC
TRBV27	-	TRBJ2-2	many	CASSSTPGELFF	TGTGCCAGCAGTTCGACTCCCGGGGAGCTGTTTTTT
TRBV5-6	TRBD1	TRBJ1-6	few	CASSPKTGGHSPLHF	TGTGCCAGCAGCCCAAAGACAGGGGGGCATTCACCCCTCCACTTT
TRBV12-3/TRBV12-4	-	TRBJ1-2	-	CASSLTSSRGYTF	TGTGCCAGCAGTTTAACATCTTCTAGAGGCTACACCTTC
TRBV10-1	-	TRBJ2-7	many	CASSAADGSYEQYF	TGCGCCAGCAGTGCGGCGGACGGCTCCTACGAGCAGTACTTC
TRBV20-1	TRBD2	TRBJ2-1	-	CSASRTSGDNEQFF	TGCAGTGCTTCCCGGACTAGCGGCGACAATGAGCAGTTCTTC
TRBV6-4	-	TRBJ1-1	many	CASSESLNTEAFF	TGTGCCAGCAGTGAGAGCCTGAACACTGAAGCTTTCTTT
TRBV6-1	-	TRBJ2-1	few	CASRPATVNEQFF	TGTGCCAGCAGACCCGCGACGGTCAATGAGCAGTTCTTC
TRBV5-5	-	TRBJ1-5	few	CASSLSPTASQHF	TGTGCCAGCAGCTTGTCTCCAACAGCCTCCCAGCATTTT
TRBV18	-	TRBJ2-6	many	CASSEFPGQHGANVLTF	TGTGCCAGCTCAGAGTTTCCGGGGCAGCATGGGGCCAACGTCCTGACTTTC
TRBV7-8	-	TRBJ1-1	few	CASSWDGYTEAFF	TGTGCCAGCAGCTGGGACGGCTACACTGAAGCTTTCTTT
TRBV5-1	-	TRBJ2-7	many	CASSLVVGENYEQYF	TGCGCCAGCAGCTTGGTAGTCGGGGAAAACTACGAGCAGTACTTC
TRBV20-1	-	TRBJ2-3	many	CSARDPASGGTDTQYF	TGCAGTGCTAGAGACCCTGCAAGTGGGGGCACAGATACGCAGTATTTT
TRBV4-1	-	TRBJ2-7	many	CASSPYEGYEQYF	TGCGCCAGCAGCCCTTACGAGGGCTACGAGCAGTACTTC
TRBV4-3	TRBD1	TRBJ2-5	many	CASSQDGAGQGSETQYF	TGCGCCAGCAGCCAAGATGGAGCGGGACAGGGGAGCGAGACCCAGTACTTC
TRBV20-1	-	TRBJ1-1	few	CSARVQPNTEAFF	TGCAGTGCAAGGGTACAGCCTAACACTGAAGCTTTCTTT
TRBV29-1	-	TRBJ2-1	-	CSVEALGPNEQFF	TGCAGCGTTGAAGCCCTAGGCCCAAATGAGCAGTTCTTC
TRBV29-1	TRBD1	TRBJ2-2	-	CSVETGQTTGELFF	TGCAGCGTTGAAACGGGACAGACCACCGGGGAGCTGTTTTTT
TRBV20-1	-	TRBJ2-6	-	CSARVAPAGANVLTF	TGCAGTGCTAGAGTGGCACCCGCCGGGGCCAACGTCCTGACTTTC
TRBV18	-	TRBJ1-2	many	CASSREGEDGGYTF	TGTGCCAGCTCACGGGAGGGGGAAGATGGTGGCTACACCTTC
TRBV7-6	-	TRBJ1-2	many	CASSSNTGNYGYTF	TGTGCCAGCAGCTCAAACACAGGGAACTATGGCTACACCTTC
TRBV19	TRBD2	TRBJ2-5	-	CASSIALAGTETQYF	TGTGCCAGTAGTATCGCCCTAGCGGGAACAGAGACCCAGTACTTC
TRBV19	-	TRBJ2-3	-	CASSIASDTQYF	TGTGCCAGTAGTATAGCATCAGATACGCAGTATTTT
TRBV2	TRBD1	TRBJ2-1	-	CASSAGQGARNEQFF	TGTGCCAGCAGTGCAGGACAGGGGGCGAGAAATGAGCAGTTCTTC
TRBV7-2	-	TRBJ2-2	few	CASSFMASLNTGELFF	TGTGCCAGCAGCTTCATGGCTAGCCTTAACACCGGGGAGCTGTTTTTT
TRBV3-1	-	TRBJ1-6	few	CASSQDGQYNSPLHF	TGTGCCAGCAGCCAAGATGGCCAGTATAATTCACCCCTCCACTTT
TRBV12-3/TRBV12-4	-	TRBJ1-3	-	CASSFSAPGVGNTIYF	TGTGCCAGCAGTTTTTCTGCTCCGGGAGTCGGAAACACCATATATTTT
TRBV28	TRBD1	TRBJ2-7	few	CASRRNRGTYEQYF	TGTGCCAGCAGGAGAAACAGGGGGACCTACGAGCAGTACTTC
TRBV12-5	TRBD2	TRBJ2-3	-	CASPPLAGVLDTQYF	TGTGCTAGCCCCCCCCTAGCGGGAGTTTTAGATACGCAGTATTTT
TRBV5-1	-	TRBJ1-1	many	CASSPSSTGNEAFF	TGCGCCAGCAGCCCTTCTTCTACAGGCAATGAAGCTTTCTTT
TRBV5-4	-	TRBJ1-2	-	CASSFLARSNYGYTF	TGTGCCAGCAGCTTTCTTGCCAGATCTAACTATGGCTACACCTTC
TRBV5-1	TRBD1	TRBJ2-2	few	CASSVQGDNTGELFF	TGCGCCAGCAGCGTACAGGGGGACAACACCGGGGAGCTGTTTTTT
TRBV15	TRBD1	TRBJ1-2	-	CATSREGAYGYTF	TGTGCCACCAGCAGGGAGGGGGCTTATGGCTACACCTTC
TRBV19	-	TRBJ2-3	few	CASRAASTDTQYF	TGTGCCAGTCGCGCGGCGAGCACAGATACGCAGTATTTT
TRBV27	-	TRBJ2-2	-	CASSLSGTGELFF	TGTGCCAGCAGTTTATCCGGGACCGGGGAGCTGTTTTTT
TRBV29-1	-	TRBJ2-5	-	CSVEGGETQYF	TGCAGCGTTGAAGGGGGAGAGACCCAGTACTTC
TRBV20-1	-	TRBJ2-1	-	CSAGGWGYNEQFF	TGCAGTGCAGGGGGTTGGGGATACAATGAGCAGTTCTTC
TRBV4-3	-	TRBJ2-3	few	CASSPLGAVDTQYF	TGCGCCAGCTCACCCTTGGGGGCGGTAGATACGCAGTATTTT
TRBV10-3	-	TRBJ1-2	few	CAIGDGYGYTF	TGTGCCATCGGGGATGGGTATGGCTACACCTTC
TRBV30	TRBD1	TRBJ2-7	-	CAWSEGTATYEQYF	TGTGCCTGGAGTGAGGGGACAGCCACCTACGAGCAGTACTTC
TRBV20-1	TRBD1	TRBJ2-7	many	CSARRQGYGTYEQYF	TGCAGTGCGAGACGACAGGGGTATGGTACCTACGAGCAGTACTTC
TRBV6-5	TRBD2	TRBJ2-3	few	CASSYRAGGPTDTQYF	TGTGCCAGCAGTTACCGGGCGGGGGGGCCCACAGATACGCAGTATTTT
TRBV20-1	-	TRBJ1-3	-	CSARDRGNTIYF	TGCAGTGCTAGAGATCGGGGGAACACCATATATTTT
TRBV11-3	TRBD2	TRBJ2-1	many	CASSLDQGGSATYNEQFF	TGTGCCAGCAGCTTAGATCAAGGCGGGAGTGCTACCTACAATGAGCAGTTCTTC
TRBV6-1	-	TRBJ2-5	few	CASRFLNEETQYF	TGTGCCAGCAGGTTTTTAAATGAGGAGACCCAGTACTTC
TRBV7-2	-	TRBJ1-1	many	CASSPRRGTEAFF	TGTGCCAGCAGCCCCCGGAGGGGGACTGAAGCTTTCTTT
TRBV29-1	-	TRBJ1-1	-	CSGSELMNTEAFF	TGCAGCGGATCGGAGCTAATGAACACTGAAGCTTTCTTT
TRBV7-2	TRBD2	TRBJ2-3	-	CAGSLDERGRATDTQYF	TGTGCCGGCAGCTTAGATGAGCGGGGGAGAGCCACAGATACGCAGTATTTT
TRBV6-6	-	TRBJ2-1	-	CASSPSGAYNEQFF	TGTGCCAGCAGCCCTTCCGGGGCCTACAATGAGCAGTTCTTC
TRBV6-5	-	TRBJ2-3	few	CASTRGRGTDTQYF	TGTGCCAGCACCCGCGGCCGCGGCACAGATACGCAGTATTTT